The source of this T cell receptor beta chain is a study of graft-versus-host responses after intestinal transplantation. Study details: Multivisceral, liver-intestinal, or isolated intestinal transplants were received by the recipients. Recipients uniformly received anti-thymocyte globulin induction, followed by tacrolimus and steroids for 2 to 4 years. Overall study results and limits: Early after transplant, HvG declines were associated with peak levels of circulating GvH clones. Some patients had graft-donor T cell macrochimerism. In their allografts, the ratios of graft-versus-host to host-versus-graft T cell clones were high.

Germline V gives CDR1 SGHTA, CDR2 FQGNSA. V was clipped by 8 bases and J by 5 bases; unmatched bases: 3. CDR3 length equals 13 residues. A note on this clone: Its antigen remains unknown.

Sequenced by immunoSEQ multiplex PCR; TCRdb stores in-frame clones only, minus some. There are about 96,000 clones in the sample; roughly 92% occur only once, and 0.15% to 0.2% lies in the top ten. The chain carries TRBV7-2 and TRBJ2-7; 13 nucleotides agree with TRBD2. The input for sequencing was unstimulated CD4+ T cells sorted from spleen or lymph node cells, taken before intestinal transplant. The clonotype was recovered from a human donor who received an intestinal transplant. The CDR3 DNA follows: TGTGCCAGCCGTGGGACTAGCGGGGACGAGCAGTACTTC. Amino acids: CASRGTSGDEQYF. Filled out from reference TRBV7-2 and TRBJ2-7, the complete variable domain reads GAGVSQSPSNKVTEKGKDVELRCDPISGHTALYWYRQSLGQGLEFLIYFQGNSAPDKSGLPSDRFSAERTGGSVSTLTIQRTQQEDSAVYLCASRGTSGDEQYFGPGTRLTVT.